Below, 19 T cell receptor beta chains from the same sample are listed, as sequenced in a study of blood T cell repertoires in COVID-19. TCRdb's copy holds only in-frame clones and misses some; the assay was immunoSEQ multiplex PCR. The repertoire consists of some 300,000 clones, with roughly 86% occurring once and the leading ten covering less than 3.5%. The sample was PBMCs or T cells enriched from blood (not recorded which). Receptors were obtained from a woman aged 50 to 60 who had been exposed to COVID-19.

The V call is TRBV5-1, the J call TRBJ2-3, with D perhaps TRBD2 (5 bases). In germline, CDR1 is SGHRS, CDR2 YFSETQ. The ends were cut back, 0 bases at V and 6 bases at J, with 17 bases in the middle. The CDR3 loop spans 16 amino acids. CDR3 residues: CASSLVGGRLKDTQYF. The CDR3 DNA sequence: TGCGCCAGCAGCTTGGTCGGAGGACGTCTTAAGGATACGCAGTATTTT. Full variable domain (outside the CDR3, taken from reference TRBV5-1 and TRBJ2-3): KAGVTQTPRYLIKTRGQQVTLSCSPISGHRSVSWYQQTPGQGLQFLFEYFSETQRNKGNFPGRFSGRQFSNSRSEMNVSTLELGDSALYLCASSLVGGRLKDTQYFGPGTRLTVL.

This clone was counted only a few times. V is TRBV7-9 and J is TRBJ2-2; D ambiguous. CDR3 length equals 15 residues. With 4 bases removed from V and 2 bases from J, the gap between germline ends came to 11 bases. CDR1 is SEHNR and CDR2 is FQNEAQ in the germline V gene (reference sequence). The CDR3 loop is CASSSKERNTGELFF. CDR3 bases: TGTGCCAGCAGCTCGAAAGAGAGAAACACCGGGGAGCTGTTTTTT.

The table lists this clone with a count of one. This chain joins TRBV7-9 and TRBJ1-5; 7 nucleotides align to TRBD1. Unmatched junction bases numbered 5, after V lost 0 bases and J lost 3 bases. The CDR3 length is 16 residues. CDR1 and CDR2 (germline): SEHNR, FQNEAQ (reference sequence). The CDR3 here is CASSLAPGQINQPQHF. DNA of the CDR3: TGTGCCAGCAGCTTAGCGCCGGGACAGATCAATCAGCCCCAGCATTTT.

The chain uses TRBV5-5 and TRBJ2-7; 9 nucleotides match TRBD1. V lost 4 bases to trimming and J lost 0 bases; unmatched junction nucleotides: 2. Germline V gene sequence: CDR1 SGHKS, CDR2 YYEKEE (reference sequence). The CDR3 length is 14 residues. CDR3 amino acids: CASSQGQGSYEQYF. In nucleotides, the CDR3 is TGTGCCAGCAGCCAGGGACAGGGCTCCTACGAGCAGTACTTC. Complete variable domain (other parts from reference TRBV5-5 and TRBJ2-7): DAGVTQSPTHLIKTRGQQVTLRCSPISGHKSVSWYQQVLGQGPQFIFQYYEKEERGRGNFPDRFSARQFPNYSSELNVNALLLGDSALYLCASSQGQGSYEQYFGPGTRLTVT.

The chain links TRBV7-9 to TRBJ1-1; D is ambiguous. The germline V gene encodes CDR1 SEHNR and CDR2 FQNEAQ (reference sequence). Trimming removed 7 bases from V and 4 bases from J, with 19 bases in between. The CDR3 is 15 residues long. As DNA, the CDR3 is TGTGCCAGCACCGCACCCCGAGGAGTAGGCACTGAAGCTTTCTTT. Translating it yields CASTAPRGVGTEAFF.

Of note for this clone: Other DNA sequences in this specimen translate into the identical CDR3. V is TRBV28 and J is TRBJ2-1; 10 positions agree with TRBD2. The CDR3 totals 14 residues. V shed 8 bases, J shed 4 bases, and the junction held 5 bases outside the gene matches. Germline values: CDR1 MDHEN, CDR2 SYDVKM. The CDR3 reads CASRVAGGYNEQFF. CDR3 DNA sequence: TGTGCCAGCCGAGTAGCGGGGGGTTACAATGAGCAGTTCTTC.

In nucleotides, the CDR3 is TGTGCCAGCAGCCTGGGCCAGGCTTATAATTCACCCCTCCACTTT. Translation: CASSLGQAYNSPLHF. V is TRBV11-2 and J is TRBJ1-6; D is ambiguous. Per germline, CDR1 SGHAT and CDR2 FQNNGV. Trimming took 5 bases from V and 4 from J, leaving 12 bases between them. The CDR3 runs to 15 residues.

The rearrangement uses TRBV3-1 (or the pseudogene TRBV3-2) and TRBJ2-1; TRBD1 matches 7 bases. The CDR3 is 16 residues long. The ends lost 1 base at V and 2 bases at J; junction bases unmatched: 5. Germline-derived CDR1 and CDR2 are LGHDT and YNNKEL (reference sequence). This CDR3 reads CASSQGWDRTYNEQFF. The CDR3 region has the DNA TGTGCCAGCAGCCAAGGGTGGGACAGAACCTACAATGAGCAGTTCTTC.

The chain joins TRBV3-1 (or the pseudogene TRBV3-2) to TRBJ1-4; a weak D match, TRBD1 (6 bases). The V end was cut by 0 bases, the J end by 3 bases, with 14 bases between. This CDR3 spans 17 amino acids. Germline loops: CDR1 LGHDT, CDR2 YNNKEL (reference sequence). CDR3 region: CASSQEGRGIANEKLFF. In DNA, the CDR3 is TGTGCCAGCAGCCAAGAGGGAAGGGGGATTGCTAATGAAAAACTGTTTTTT.

The J gene is TRBJ1-4, the V gene TRBV27; the D gene is possibly TRBD1 (6 bases). Germline CDR1 MNHEY, CDR2 SMNVEV (reference sequence). CDR3 size: 13 residues. Trimming stripped 2 bases from V and 8 bases from J, with 9 bases between. For the CDR3, the DNA is TGTGCCAGCAGTTTAGAAGGGACAGAAAAACTGTTTTTT. Its protein is CASSLEGTEKLFF.

Of note for this clone: The same CDR3 can be traced to other DNA sequences in this sample. The V call is TRBV18, the J call TRBJ1-2; D might be TRBD1 (6 bases). V was clipped by 3 bases and J by 8 bases, with 13 bases between them. This CDR3 spans 13 amino acids. Germline V gene sequence: CDR1 KGHSH, CDR2 LQKENI. CDR3 DNA: TGTGCCAGCTCACCGTCGGACAGCCGGGGCTACACCTTC. Its translation: CASSPSDSRGYTF. Supplemented by reference TRBV18 and TRBJ1-2, the full variable domain reads NAGVMQNPRHLVRRRGQEARLRCSPMKGHSHVYWYRQLPEEGLKFMVYLQKENIIDESGMPKERFSAEFPKEGPSILRIQQVVRGDSAAYFCASSPSDSRGYTFGSGTRLTVV.

The rearrangement uses TRBV4-2 and TRBJ2-5; 9 bases line up with TRBD2. This CDR3 has 16 amino acids. Unmatched junction bases numbered 7, after V lost 1 base and J lost 4 bases. Germline V gene lookup returns CDR1 LGHNA and CDR2 YNFKEQ. CDR3 DNA: TGTGCCAGCAGCCAAGTAGTAGCGGGGGTAGGAGAGACCCAGTACTTC. This encodes CASSQVVAGVGETQYF.

The chain combines TRBV30 with TRBJ1-5; 8 bases map to TRBD1. The CDR3 is 16 residues long. V gave up 5 bases and J gave up 7 bases; unmatched junction bases: 16. Germline values: CDR1 GTSNPN, CDR2 SVGIG (reference sequence). The chain's CDR3 is CAWAGPGGLSRQPQHF. The CDR3 DNA is TGTGCCTGGGCCGGACCAGGGGGCCTTTCGAGACAGCCCCAGCATTTT.

This clone was seen once. This chain uses TRBV3-1 (or the pseudogene TRBV3-2) with TRBJ2-1; D remains unclear. The germline gives CDR1 LGHDT, CDR2 YNNKEL (reference sequence). The CDR3 is 14 amino acids. Trimming shortened V by 0 bases and J by 10 bases, and 13 bases separated the two germline ends. The CDR3 loop reads CASSQDWSGREQFF. CDR3 DNA sequence: TGTGCCAGCAGCCAAGATTGGTCAGGAAGAGAGCAGTTCTTC.

This chain joins TRBV7-2 and TRBJ2-2; 8 nucleotides agree with TRBD1. CDR1 and CDR2 (germline): SGHTA, FQGNSA. The junction had 2 bases not matched to a gene; V was cut back by 2 bases and J by 6 bases. CDR3 length: 14 amino acids. This chain's CDR3 is CASSLQGAPGELFF. For the CDR3, the DNA is TGTGCCAGCAGCTTACAGGGGGCGCCCGGGGAGCTGTTTTTT. The variable domain in full, completed from reference TRBV7-2 and TRBJ2-2, reads GAGVSQSPSNKVTEKGKDVELRCDPISGHTALYWYRQSLGQGLEFLIYFQGNSAPDKSGLPSDRFSAERTGGSVSTLTIQRTQQEDSAVYLCASSLQGAPGELFFGEGSRLTVL.

The V and J genes are TRBV10-3 and TRBJ1-1, with D maybe TRBD1 (5 bases). Deletions cut 8 bases from V and 0 bases from J, with 10 bases between. Germline CDR1 reads ENHRY; CDR2 reads SYGVKD. The CDR3 runs to 13 residues. CDR3 DNA sequence: TGTGCCATCCGGGGGATCCTGAACACTGAAGCTTTCTTT. Its protein is CAIRGILNTEAFF.

The V and J genes are TRBV7-2 and TRBJ2-7; 12 nucleotides line up with TRBD2. The CDR3 loop spans 14 amino acids. CDR1 is SGHTA and CDR2 is FQGNSA in the germline V gene. Losses at the gene ends were 6 bases for V and 4 bases for J; bases not matched to a gene: 4. CDR3 nucleotides: TGTGCCAGCAGGAAACTAGCGGGGGGATACGAGCAGTACTTC. Encoded protein: CASRKLAGGYEQYF.

The chain is built from TRBV4-2 and TRBJ2-3; D gene ambiguous. Germline CDR1 reads LGHNA; CDR2 reads YNFKEQ. V gave up 1 base and J gave up 0 bases, with 8 bases separating them. The CDR3 consists of 15 residues. The CDR3 nucleotides read TGTGCCAGCAGCCAAGGGGCAGATAGCACAGATACGCAGTATTTT. Its protein is CASSQGADSTDTQYF.

The table lists this clone with a few counts. The rearrangement uses TRBV4-2 and TRBJ2-7; weak D call: TRBD2 (6 bases). CDR1 and CDR2 from the germline V gene are LGHNA and YNFKEQ. This CDR3 is 16 amino acids long. Trimming removed 3 bases from V and 3 bases from J, with 18 bases in between. CDR3 residues: CASSQERTTIGYEQYF. CDR3 coding DNA: TGTGCCAGCAGCCAGGAACGGACTACCATAGGCTACGAGCAGTACTTC.